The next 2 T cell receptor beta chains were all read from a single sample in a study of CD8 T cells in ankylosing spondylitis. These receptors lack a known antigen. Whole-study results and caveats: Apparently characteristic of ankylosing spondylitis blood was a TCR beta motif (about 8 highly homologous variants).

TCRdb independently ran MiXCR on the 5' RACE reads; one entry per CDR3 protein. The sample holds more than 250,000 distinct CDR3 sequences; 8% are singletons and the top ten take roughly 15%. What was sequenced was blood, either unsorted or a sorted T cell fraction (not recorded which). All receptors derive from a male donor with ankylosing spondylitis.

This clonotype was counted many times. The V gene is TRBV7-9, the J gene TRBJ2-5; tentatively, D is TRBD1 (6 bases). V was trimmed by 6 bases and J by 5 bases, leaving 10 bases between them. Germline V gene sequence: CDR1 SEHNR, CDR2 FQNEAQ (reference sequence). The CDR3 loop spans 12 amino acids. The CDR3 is CASSWTVETQYF. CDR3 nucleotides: TGTGCCAGCAGTTGGACAGTCGAGACCCAGTACTTC.

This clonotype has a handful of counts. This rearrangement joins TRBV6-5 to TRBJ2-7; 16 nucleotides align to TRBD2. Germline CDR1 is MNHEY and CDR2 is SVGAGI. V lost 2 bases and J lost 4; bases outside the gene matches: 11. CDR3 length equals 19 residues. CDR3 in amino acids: CASSYIKGLAGGPWYEQYF. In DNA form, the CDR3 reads TGTGCCAGCAGTTACATCAAGGGACTAGCGGGAGGGCCTTGGTACGAGCAGTACTTC.